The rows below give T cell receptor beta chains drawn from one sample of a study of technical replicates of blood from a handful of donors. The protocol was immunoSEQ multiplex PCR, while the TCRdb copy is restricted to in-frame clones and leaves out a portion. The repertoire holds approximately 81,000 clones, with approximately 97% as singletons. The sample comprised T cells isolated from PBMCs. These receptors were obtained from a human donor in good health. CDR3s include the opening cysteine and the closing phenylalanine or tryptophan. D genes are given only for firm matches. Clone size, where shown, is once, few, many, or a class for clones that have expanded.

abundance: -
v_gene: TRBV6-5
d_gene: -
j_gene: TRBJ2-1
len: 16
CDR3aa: CASSYSGGGPNNEQFF
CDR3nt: TGTGCCAGCAGTTACTCCGGCGGGGGCCCAAACAATGAGCAGTTCTTC

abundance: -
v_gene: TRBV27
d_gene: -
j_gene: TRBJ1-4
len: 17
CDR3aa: CASSLWGGTRRGEKLFF
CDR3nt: TGTGCCAGCAGTTTATGGGGGGGGACTCGACGGGGTGAAAAACTGTTTTTT

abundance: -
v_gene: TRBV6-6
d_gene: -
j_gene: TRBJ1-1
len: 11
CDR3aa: CATGRDTEAFF
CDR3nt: TGTGCCACCGGGAGGGACACTGAAGCTTTCTTT

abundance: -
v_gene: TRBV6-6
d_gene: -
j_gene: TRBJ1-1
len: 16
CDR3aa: CASSYARGGRWAEAFF
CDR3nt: TGTGCCAGCAGTTACGCCCGGGGGGGCAGATGGGCTGAAGCTTTCTTT

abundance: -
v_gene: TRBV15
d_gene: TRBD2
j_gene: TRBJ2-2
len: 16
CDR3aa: CATSRDGSGDTGELFF
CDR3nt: TGTGCCACCAGCAGAGATGGTAGCGGGGACACCGGGGAGCTGTTTTTT

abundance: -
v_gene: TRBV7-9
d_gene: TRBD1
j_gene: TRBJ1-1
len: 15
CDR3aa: CASSSGQGWDTEAFF
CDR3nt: TGTGCCAGCAGCTCGGGACAGGGTTGGGACACTGAAGCTTTCTTT

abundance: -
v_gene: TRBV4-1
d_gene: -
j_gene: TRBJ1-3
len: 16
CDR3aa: CASSLFGQSSGNTIYF
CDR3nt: TGCGCCAGCAGCCTCTTCGGACAGAGCTCTGGAAACACCATATATTTT

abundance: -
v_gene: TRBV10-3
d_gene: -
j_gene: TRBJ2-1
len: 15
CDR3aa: CAISESELAVGEQFF
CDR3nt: TGTGCCATCAGTGAGTCGGAGCTAGCAGTAGGTGAGCAGTTCTTC

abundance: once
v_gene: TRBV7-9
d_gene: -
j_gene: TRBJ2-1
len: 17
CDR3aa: CASSLGRAAPNYNEQFF
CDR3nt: TGTGCCAGCAGCTTAGGGCGGGCAGCACCTAACTACAATGAGCAGTTCTTC

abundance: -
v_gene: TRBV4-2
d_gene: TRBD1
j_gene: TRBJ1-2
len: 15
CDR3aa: CASRPDRDIPYGYTF
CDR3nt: TGTGCCAGCAGGCCGGACAGGGATATCCCCTATGGCTACACCTTC

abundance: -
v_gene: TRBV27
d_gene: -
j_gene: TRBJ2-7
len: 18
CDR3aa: CASSLPPGVGQHPYEQYF
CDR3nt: TGTGCCAGCAGTCTCCCCCCCGGGGTAGGGCAACACCCCTACGAGCAGTACTTC

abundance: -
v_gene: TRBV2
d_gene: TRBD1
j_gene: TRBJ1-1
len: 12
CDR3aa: CASPTGGTEAFF
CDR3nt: TGTGCCAGCCCAACAGGGGGCACTGAAGCTTTCTTT

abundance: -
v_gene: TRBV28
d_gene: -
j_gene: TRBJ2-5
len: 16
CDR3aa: CASSLTLSVVQETQYF
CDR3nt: TGTGCCAGCAGTTTAACTCTATCGGTTGTCCAAGAGACCCAGTACTTC

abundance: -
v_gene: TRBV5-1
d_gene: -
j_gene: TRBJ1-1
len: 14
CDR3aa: CASSFRSMNTEAFF
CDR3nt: TGCGCCAGCAGCTTTCGGTCCATGAACACTGAAGCTTTCTTT

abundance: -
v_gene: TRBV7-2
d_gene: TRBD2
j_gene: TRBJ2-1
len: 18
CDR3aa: CASSLARPSGRPDNEQFF
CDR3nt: TGTGCCAGCAGCTTAGCGAGACCTAGCGGGAGGCCCGACAATGAGCAGTTCTTC

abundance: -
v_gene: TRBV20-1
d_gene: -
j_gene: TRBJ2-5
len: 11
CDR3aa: CSALAIQTQYF
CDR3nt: TGCAGTGCCCTAGCGATACAGACCCAGTACTTC

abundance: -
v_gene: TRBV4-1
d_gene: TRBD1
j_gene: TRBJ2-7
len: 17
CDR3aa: CASSHSPRTGGIDEQYF
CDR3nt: TGCGCCAGCAGCCATTCTCCCCGGACAGGGGGTATCGACGAGCAGTACTTC

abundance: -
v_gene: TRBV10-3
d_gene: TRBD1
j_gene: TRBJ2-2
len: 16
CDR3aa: CAISYGTGSVSGELFF
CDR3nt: TGTGCCATCAGTTATGGGACAGGGTCAGTTTCCGGGGAGCTGTTTTTT

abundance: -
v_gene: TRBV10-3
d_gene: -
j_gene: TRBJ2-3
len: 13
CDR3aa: CAMSESSTDTQYF
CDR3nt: TGTGCCATGTCGGAGTCTAGCACAGATACGCAGTATTTT

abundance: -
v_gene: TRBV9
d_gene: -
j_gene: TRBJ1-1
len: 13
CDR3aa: CASSVEAGTEAFF
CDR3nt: TGTGCCAGCAGCGTAGAAGCTGGCACTGAAGCTTTCTTT

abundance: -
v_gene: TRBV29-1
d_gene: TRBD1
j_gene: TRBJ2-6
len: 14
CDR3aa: CSAGGVSGANVLTF
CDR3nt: TGCAGCGCAGGGGGCGTCTCTGGGGCCAACGTCCTGACTTTC

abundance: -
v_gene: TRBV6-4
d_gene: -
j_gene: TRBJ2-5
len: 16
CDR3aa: CASSEDSNRGQETQYF
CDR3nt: TGTGCCAGCAGTGAAGACTCAAACCGGGGCCAAGAGACCCAGTACTTC

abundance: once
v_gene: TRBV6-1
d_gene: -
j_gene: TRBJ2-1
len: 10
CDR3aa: CASSANEQFF
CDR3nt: TGTGCCAGCAGTGCGAATGAGCAGTTCTTC

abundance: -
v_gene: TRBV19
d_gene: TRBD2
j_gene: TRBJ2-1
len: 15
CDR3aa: CASRTGTSGYNEQFF
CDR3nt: TGTGCCAGTAGGACCGGGACTAGCGGGTACAATGAGCAGTTCTTC

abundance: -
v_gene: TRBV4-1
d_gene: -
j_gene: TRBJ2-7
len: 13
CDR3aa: CASSQGLVERQYF
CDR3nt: TGCGCCAGCAGCCAAGGTCTCGTAGAGAGGCAGTACTTC

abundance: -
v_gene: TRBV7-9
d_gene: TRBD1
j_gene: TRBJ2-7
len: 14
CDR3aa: CASSPQPDRGAQYF
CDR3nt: TGTGCCAGCAGCCCCCAACCCGACAGGGGGGCACAGTACTTC

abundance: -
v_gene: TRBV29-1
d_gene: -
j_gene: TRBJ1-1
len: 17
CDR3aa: CSVLGTPGHTSNTEAFF
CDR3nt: TGCAGCGTCTTGGGAACACCGGGACATACATCGAACACTGAAGCTTTCTTT

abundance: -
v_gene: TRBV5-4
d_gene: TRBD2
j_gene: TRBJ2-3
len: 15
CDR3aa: CASSLSSGMADTQYF
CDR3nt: TGTGCCAGCAGCTTGTCGAGCGGGATGGCAGATACGCAGTATTTT

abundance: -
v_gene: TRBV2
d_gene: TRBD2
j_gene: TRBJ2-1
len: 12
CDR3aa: CGGSFSYNEQFF
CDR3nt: TGTGGCGGGAGTTTCTCCTACAATGAGCAGTTCTTC

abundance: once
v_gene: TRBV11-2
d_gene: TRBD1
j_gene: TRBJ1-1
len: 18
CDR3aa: CASSLVLGRGRRNTEAFF
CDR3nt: TGTGCCAGCAGCTTAGTTTTGGGCAGGGGGCGACGGAACACTGAAGCTTTCTTT

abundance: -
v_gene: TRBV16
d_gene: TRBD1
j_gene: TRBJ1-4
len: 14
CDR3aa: CASSRTGSNEKLFF
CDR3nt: TGTGCCAGCAGCCGGACAGGGTCTAATGAAAAACTGTTTTTT

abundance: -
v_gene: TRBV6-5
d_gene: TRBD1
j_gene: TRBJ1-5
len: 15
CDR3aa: CASSLGQASNQPQHF
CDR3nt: TGTGCCAGCAGTTTGGGACAGGCCAGCAATCAGCCCCAGCATTTT

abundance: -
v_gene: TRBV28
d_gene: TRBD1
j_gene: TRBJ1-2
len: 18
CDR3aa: CARGPVGPEGASRYGYTF
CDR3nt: TGTGCCAGGGGACCAGTGGGTCCGGAGGGGGCGAGTCGCTATGGCTACACCTTC

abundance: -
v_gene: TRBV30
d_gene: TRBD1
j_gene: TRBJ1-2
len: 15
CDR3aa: CAWSFSPTGGNGYTF
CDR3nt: TGTGCCTGGAGCTTTTCTCCGACAGGGGGCAATGGCTACACCTTC

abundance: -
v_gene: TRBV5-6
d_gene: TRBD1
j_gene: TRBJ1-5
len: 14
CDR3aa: CASSLTGGNQPQHF
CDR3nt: TGTGCCAGCAGCTTGACAGGGGGCAATCAGCCCCAGCATTTT

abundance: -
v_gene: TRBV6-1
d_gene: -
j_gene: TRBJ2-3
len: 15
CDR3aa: CASNRDIRGLDTQYF
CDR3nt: TGTGCCAGCAATAGGGACATCCGAGGGTTAGATACGCAGTATTTT

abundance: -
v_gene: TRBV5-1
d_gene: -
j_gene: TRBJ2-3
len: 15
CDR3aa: CASSFGGLGTDTQYF
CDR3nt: TGCGCCAGCAGCTTTGGGGGCCTAGGCACAGATACGCAGTATTTT

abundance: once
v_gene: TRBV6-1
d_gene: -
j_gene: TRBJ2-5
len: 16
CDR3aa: CASSEVGSRYQETQYF
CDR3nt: TGTGCCAGCAGTGAAGTGGGCAGCAGGTACCAAGAGACCCAGTACTTC

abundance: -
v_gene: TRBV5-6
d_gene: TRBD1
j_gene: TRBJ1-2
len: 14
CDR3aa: CASSDTSGGYGYTF
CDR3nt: TGTGCCAGCAGCGACACGTCAGGGGGATATGGCTACACCTTC

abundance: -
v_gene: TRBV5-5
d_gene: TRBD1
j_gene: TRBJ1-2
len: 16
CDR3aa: CASSFAGQGLNYGYTF
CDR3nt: TGTGCCAGCAGCTTTGCGGGACAGGGTCTTAACTATGGCTACACCTTC

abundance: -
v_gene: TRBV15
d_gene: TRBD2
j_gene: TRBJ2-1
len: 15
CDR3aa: CATRPGGMAYNEQFF
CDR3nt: TGTGCCACCCGCCCCGGGGGGATGGCCTACAATGAGCAGTTCTTC

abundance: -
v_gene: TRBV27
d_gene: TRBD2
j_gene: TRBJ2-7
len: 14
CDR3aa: CASSYSSGVYEQYF
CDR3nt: TGTGCCAGCAGTTATTCTAGCGGGGTCTACGAGCAGTACTTC

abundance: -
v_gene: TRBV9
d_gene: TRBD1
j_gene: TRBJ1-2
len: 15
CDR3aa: CASSVVLDRGQGYTF
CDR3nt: TGTGCCAGCAGCGTAGTCCTGGACAGGGGGCAAGGCTACACCTTC

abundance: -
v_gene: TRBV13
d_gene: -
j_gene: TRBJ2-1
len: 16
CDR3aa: CASSCTEQGGYNEQFF
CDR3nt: TGTGCCAGCAGCTGTACCGAACAGGGCGGCTACAATGAGCAGTTCTTC

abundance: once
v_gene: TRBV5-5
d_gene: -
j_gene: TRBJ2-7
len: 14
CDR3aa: CASSFSGHRESQYF
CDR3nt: TGTGCCAGCAGCTTTTCTGGCCACCGGGAATCTCAGTACTTC

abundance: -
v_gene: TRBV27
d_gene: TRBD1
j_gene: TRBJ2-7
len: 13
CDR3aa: CASSIQGAYEQYF
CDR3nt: TGTGCCAGCAGTATCCAGGGGGCCTACGAGCAGTACTTC

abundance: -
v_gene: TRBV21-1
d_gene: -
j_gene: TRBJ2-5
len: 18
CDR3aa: CASSKAVLLAGEIETQYF
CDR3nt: TGTGCCAGCAGCAAAGCCGTATTACTAGCGGGAGAGATCGAGACCCAGTACTTC

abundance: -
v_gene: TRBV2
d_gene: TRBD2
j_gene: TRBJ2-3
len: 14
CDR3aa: CASRVAGGADTQYF
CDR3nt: TGTGCCAGCAGGGTAGCGGGAGGGGCCGATACGCAGTATTTT